A single sample is the source of the 7 T cell receptor beta chains below, sequenced in a study of blood T cell repertoires in COVID-19. Data came from immunoSEQ multiplex PCR; TCRdb stores just in-frame clones and leaves some out. Of fewer than 250,000 clones listed, nearly 90% are singletons. Sequencing used PBMCs or T cells enriched from blood (not recorded which). The receptors were gathered from a young man who had recovered from COVID-19.

The rearrangement joins TRBV4-2 to TRBJ1-1; 7 bases line up with TRBD1. After removal of 3 bases from V and 0 bases from J, the junction contained 10 bases not matched to a gene. CDR1 and CDR2 from the germline V gene are LGHNA and YNFKEQ. The CDR3 is made up of 17 amino acids. The CDR3 DNA sequence: TGTGCCAGCAGCCAGGCTTCGGGACAGTTTATGAACACTGAAGCTTTCTTT. Protein sequence: CASSQASGQFMNTEAFF.

CDR3 protein: CASSSFGTTTYNEQFF. The CDR3 region has the DNA TGTGCCAGCAGTTCCTTCGGGACTACGACCTACAATGAGCAGTTCTTC. The chain couples TRBV6-2 or TRBV6-3 to TRBJ2-1; 7 bases are shared with TRBD2. The CDR3 runs to 16 residues. Losses at the gene ends were 4 bases for V and 2 bases for J; bases not matched to a gene: 8. The germline V gene encodes CDR1 MNHEY and CDR2 SVGEGT.

The rearrangement uses TRBV2 and TRBJ2-2; 8 positions agree with TRBD2. The CDR3 runs 16 residues. V was pared by 7 bases and J by 7 bases, with 14 bases of the junction left unmatched. The V gene's germline CDR1 is SNHLY and CDR2 FYNNEI. This chain's CDR3 is CASKEDGLAGRGELFF. The CDR3, as DNA: TGTGCCAGCAAAGAAGATGGACTAGCTGGCCGCGGGGAGCTGTTTTTT.

V is TRBV11-3 and J is TRBJ2-1; D is unclear. The CDR3 extends over 14 amino acids. Germline loops: CDR1 SGHNT, CDR2 YENEEA. V lost 5 bases and J lost 9, with 17 bases in between. The CDR3 here is CASSPFLSAGEQFF. CDR3 nucleotides: TGTGCCAGCAGCCCATTTTTGAGTGCCGGTGAGCAGTTCTTC.

This chain links TRBV7-9 with TRBJ2-7, with D possibly being TRBD2 (5 bases). Between the trimmed V and J ends, which lost 3 bases and 3 bases, there was a span of 9 bases. Germline values: CDR1 SEHNR, CDR2 FQNEAQ (reference sequence). The CDR3 is 13 amino acids. CDR3 DNA: TGTGCCAGCAGCTTTCCGGGGAACTACGAGCAGTACTTC. Translated, it gives CASSFPGNYEQYF.

The gene calls are TRBV27 and TRBJ1-4; 7 bases are a match to TRBD1. J was trimmed by 4 bases and V by 6 bases; bases with no gene match: 5. Germline V gene sequence: CDR1 MNHEY, CDR2 SMNVEV (reference sequence). The CDR3 has 14 amino acids. The CDR3 reads CASSWDSFNEKLFF. In DNA form, the CDR3 reads TGTGCCAGCAGCTGGGACAGCTTTAATGAAAAACTGTTTTTT.

In this sample, this clone turned up a few times. Other DNA sequences in this sample translate to the same CDR3. J is TRBJ1-5 and V is TRBV10-3; D is undetermined. Trimming removed 3 bases at V and 3 bases at J, with 3 bases between. The germline gives CDR1 ENHRY, CDR2 SYGVKD. This CDR3 has 12 residues. The DNA of the CDR3 is TGTGCCATCAGTGACAACAATCAGCCCCAGCATTTT. It encodes CAISDNNQPQHF.